This entry is about one TCR beta chain. Its specificity is not known. The V end lost 5 bases, the J end lost 8 bases, and 15 bases lay between the germline ends. This CDR3 has 14 amino acids. Per the germline V gene, CDR1 is SGHTA and CDR2 is FQGNSA. This entry is derived from a study of beta chain features in type 1 diabetes. Findings and limits, study-wide: Among all four CD4+ subsets, Type 1 diabetes patients had TCRB CDR3s that were moderately but significantly shorter.

Sequencing targeted expressed TCRB transcripts, as all isolated RNA had been reverse transcribed. This table comes from immunoSEQ multiplex PCR, and its TCRdb copy is limited to in-frame clones, with some not included. Here the sample spans 500,000 to 650,000 clones, around 12% being singletons. This sequence originates from a man aged 25-45 years with type 1 diabetes. Sequencing input: naive CD4+ T cells from blood. The rearrangement joins TRBV7-2 to TRBJ2-2; D assignment may be TRBD1 or TRBD2 (7 bases each). The CDR3 protein is CASSPDREGGELFF. The DNA for the CDR3 is TGTGCCAGCAGCCCCGACAGGGAGGGAGGGGAGCTGTTTTTT.